The clone carrying this TCR beta chain is a singleton in its sample. As yet, its antigen is unknown. This entry comes from a study of cytomegalovirus exposure and HLA in healthy donors. For the study at large: There were 75 million to 95 million unique TCRs (from HLA-typed donors) in an early data release. Study-wide results and caveats: A later analysis linked a missense DCLRE1C variant to TCR beta V- and J-gene trimming. The presence/absence work took it that sequencing depth was about the same across donors.

Nominal health characterized the donors when sampled, though unrecorded immune exposures were likely. V was cut by 7 bases and J by 2 bases, with 5 bases left in between. CDR1 is MDHEN and CDR2 is SYDVKM in the germline V gene. The CDR3 contains 11 residues. Amplification used 60 Vbeta primers and 13 Jbeta primers. The repertoire was sequenced with immunoSEQ multiplex PCR; TCRdb's copy has only in-frame clones and lacks some. Seen here are about 130,000 clones, around 83% observed once, and the top ten hold around 8.1%. The sample consisted of PBMCs. The TCR sequence derives from a woman in her forties or fifties in good health and CMV-seropositive. The V gene is TRBV28, the J gene TRBJ1-1; no reliable D call. The chain's CDR3 is CASTYNTEAFF. The CDR3 nucleotides read TGTGCCAGCACCTATAACACTGAAGCTTTCTTT.